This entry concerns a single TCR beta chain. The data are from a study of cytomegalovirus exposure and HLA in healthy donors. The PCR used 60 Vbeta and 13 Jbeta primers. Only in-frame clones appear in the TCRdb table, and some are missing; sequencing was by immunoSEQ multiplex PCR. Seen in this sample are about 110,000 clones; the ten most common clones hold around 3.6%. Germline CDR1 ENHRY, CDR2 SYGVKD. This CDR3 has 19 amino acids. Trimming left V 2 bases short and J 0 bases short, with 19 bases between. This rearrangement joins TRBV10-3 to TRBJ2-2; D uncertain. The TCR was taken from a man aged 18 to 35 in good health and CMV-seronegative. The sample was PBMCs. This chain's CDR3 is CAISEANSSGKPNTGELFF. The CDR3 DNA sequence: TGTGCCATCAGTGAGGCGAATTCATCAGGTAAACCGAACACCGGGGAGCTGTTTTTT.